The source of this T cell receptor (beta chain) is a study of vaccination and CD4 T cells after COVID-19. This clonotype was recorded once. Its antigen is unidentified. With the Oncomine TCR Beta short-read assay, DNA from cultured CD4+ T cells was sequenced. Each CDR3 protein is one row after TCRdb ran MiXCR on the PCR reads. The sample yields approximately 15,000 distinct CDR3 sequences, about 59% seen once. Treatment given: roughly 10-day PBMC culture with coronavirus spike peptide pools or control peptides (ViraFEST assay). This clonotype was sampled from a human donor who had recovered from COVID-19. Sequencing used CD4+ T cells from blood, cultured in vitro, obtained before SARS-CoV-2 vaccination.

CDR3 DNA sequence: TGTGCCAGCAGTGAAGCGGAGGGGGTTGGTGGCTACACCTTC. As protein: CASSEAEGVGGYTF. V gene TRBV6-1 combines with J gene TRBJ1-2, with a possible D match to TRBD1 (6 bases). The CDR3 sequence is 14 residues long. The V end was cut by 0 bases, the J end by 7 bases, with 12 bases between. Germline V gene data show CDR1 as MNHNS and CDR2 as SASEGT.